This TCR beta chain was profiled in a study of shared clonotypes between healthy human individuals. Study background: Per-donor plates numbered three CD4 naive, three CD4 memory, two CD8 naive and one CD8 memory.

Terminally differentiated effector memory CD45RA+ cells were excluded from the naive CD8 cells, which were CD45RO-negative and positively selected for CCR7. Points from the study as a whole: Inspection by rarefaction showed sorted-subset sequencing to be incomplete despite large depth.

A deep-level run was used for the assay. The protocol was immunoSEQ multiplex PCR, while the TCRdb copy is restricted to in-frame clones and leaves out a portion. The sample consists of over 2,000,000 clones, roughly 93% of them appearing once. With regard to this clone: Antigen unknown.

This CDR3 spans 14 amino acids. The V gene lost 2 bases and the J gene lost 4 bases, with 14 bases spanning the gap. The germline V gene encodes CDR1 SQVTM and CDR2 ANQGSEA. The J gene is TRBJ2-5, the V gene TRBV29-1; D is ambiguous. This sequence originates from a young man in good health. Some clones in this sample may be carry-over from other donors' samples. The sample consisted of naive CD8+ T cells from PBMCs. The CDR3 DNA is TGCAGCGTTGAACTTCGACTCTGGGGAGAGACCCAGTACTTC. This encodes CSVELRLWGETQYF.